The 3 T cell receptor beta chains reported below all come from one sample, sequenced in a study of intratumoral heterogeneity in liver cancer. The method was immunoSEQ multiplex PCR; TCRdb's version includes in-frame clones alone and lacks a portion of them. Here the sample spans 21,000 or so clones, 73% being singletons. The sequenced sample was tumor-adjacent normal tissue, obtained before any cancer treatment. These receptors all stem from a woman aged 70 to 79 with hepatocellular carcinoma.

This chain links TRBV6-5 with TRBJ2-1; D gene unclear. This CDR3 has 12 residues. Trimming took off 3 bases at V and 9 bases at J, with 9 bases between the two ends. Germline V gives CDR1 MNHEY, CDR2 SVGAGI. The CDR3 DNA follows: TGTGCCAGCAGTTATGTCGGCGGTGAGCAGTTCTTC. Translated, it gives CASSYVGGEQFF.

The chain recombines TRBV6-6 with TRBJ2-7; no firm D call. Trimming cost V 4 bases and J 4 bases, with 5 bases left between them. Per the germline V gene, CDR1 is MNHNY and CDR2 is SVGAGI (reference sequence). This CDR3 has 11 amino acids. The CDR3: CASSFEYEQYF. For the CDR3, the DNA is TGTGCCAGCAGTTTCGAATACGAGCAGTACTTC.

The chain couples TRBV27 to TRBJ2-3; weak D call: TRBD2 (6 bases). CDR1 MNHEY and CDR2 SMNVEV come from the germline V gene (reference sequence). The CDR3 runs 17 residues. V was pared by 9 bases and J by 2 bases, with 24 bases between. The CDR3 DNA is TGTGCCAGTCCATCTCGTATGGTGGACTACTTCACAGATACGCAGTATTTT. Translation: CASPSRMVDYFTDTQYF.